These T cell receptor beta chains were read from a single sample in a study of cytomegalovirus exposure and HLA in healthy donors. Clones were sequenced by immunoSEQ multiplex PCR, and TCRdb holds only the in-frame ones, with some missing. The sample contains about 130,000 clones, about 78% of which appear only once. Sequencing used PBMCs. The receptor source for this set is a female donor in good health and CMV-seronegative. Both conserved end residues are part of each CDR3. D genes are given only for firm matches.

TRBJ2-7 | . | TRBV7-9 | CASSASRSYEQYF
TRBJ2-3 | TRBD1 | TRBV18 | CASSPDRAQYF
TRBJ1-5 | . | TRBV6-1 | CASSGGAGGVHNQPQHF
TRBJ1-2 | . | TRBV27 | CASSSLSTAGYTF
TRBJ2-7 | TRBD2 | TRBV30 | CAWKPGGTYEQYF
TRBJ1-2 | TRBD1 | TRBV5-1 | CASSYDRGSHGYTF
TRBJ2-5 | TRBD1 | TRBV7-8 | CASSIDRAGGTQYF
TRBJ2-2 | . | TRBV2 | CASSAFGELFF
TRBJ1-1 | TRBD1 | TRBV11-2 | CASSLVTGGFGEAFF
TRBJ2-1 | TRBD1 | TRBV28 | CASRDRVHEQFF
TRBJ1-1 | . | TRBV5-6 | CASSFGGSGAFF
TRBJ1-1 | . | TRBV29-1 | CSGKQGNTEAFF
TRBJ1-1 | TRBD1 | TRBV12-5 | CASGPGDRLRDTEAFF
TRBJ1-4 | . | TRBV30 | CAWSRGGNNEKLFF